This T cell receptor beta chain was sequenced during a study of blood T cell repertoires in COVID-19. The CDR3 covers 13 residues. Germline CDR1 is SGDLS and CDR2 is YYNGEE. Deletions cut 0 bases from V and 1 base from J, with 5 bases between. Libraries were prepared by immunoSEQ multiplex PCR; TCRdb keeps only in-frame clonotypes and omits some of them. Of approximately 360,000 clones in the sample, about 90% are singletons; the top ten hold more than 1%. This clone has more than one count but fewer than ten. Sequenced sample: peripheral blood. The TCR was taken from a middle-aged man with acute or convalescent COVID-19. The chain combines TRBV9 with TRBJ2-7; D ambiguous. The CDR3 loop is CASSVANSYEQYF. The CDR3 DNA reads TGTGCCAGCAGCGTAGCCAATTCCTACGAGCAGTACTTC.